The sequence of this TCR beta chain was determined in a study of cytomegalovirus exposure and HLA in healthy donors. Study observations and caveats: An analysis was carried out at a later point. It showed that HLA-associated TCR beta chains were more clonally expanded than equally common non-associated chains. According to an earlier analysis, most TCR beta V segments yielded productive rearrangements about 87% or about 30% of the time. Most observed TCR sequences were rare, whereas some public TCRs were detected in many donors. In a later analysis, donors in an Asian-associated ancestry cluster reportedly had fewer N-insertions in productive TCRs than the cohort mean.

PCR primers comprised 60 Vbeta and 13 Jbeta primers. Profiling relied on immunoSEQ multiplex PCR, and the TCRdb table lists in-frame clones only, not all of them. The sample yields 150,000 to 200,000 clones, 79% seen once. As to this clone: What it binds is not known.

The CDR3 contains 14 residues. The V end was cut by 6 bases, the J end by 7 bases, with 15 bases between. Looked up from germline, CDR1 is SNHLY and CDR2 is FYNNEI. The sequencing sample was made of PBMCs. The receptor was isolated from a woman aged 45 to 65 in good health and CMV-seronegative. The chain couples TRBV2 to TRBJ1-4, with a possible D match to TRBD1 (6 bases). CDR3 DNA: TGTGCCAGCAGAAACTCAGGGGTCTCTGAAAAACTGTTTTTT. Translated: CASRNSGVSEKLFF.